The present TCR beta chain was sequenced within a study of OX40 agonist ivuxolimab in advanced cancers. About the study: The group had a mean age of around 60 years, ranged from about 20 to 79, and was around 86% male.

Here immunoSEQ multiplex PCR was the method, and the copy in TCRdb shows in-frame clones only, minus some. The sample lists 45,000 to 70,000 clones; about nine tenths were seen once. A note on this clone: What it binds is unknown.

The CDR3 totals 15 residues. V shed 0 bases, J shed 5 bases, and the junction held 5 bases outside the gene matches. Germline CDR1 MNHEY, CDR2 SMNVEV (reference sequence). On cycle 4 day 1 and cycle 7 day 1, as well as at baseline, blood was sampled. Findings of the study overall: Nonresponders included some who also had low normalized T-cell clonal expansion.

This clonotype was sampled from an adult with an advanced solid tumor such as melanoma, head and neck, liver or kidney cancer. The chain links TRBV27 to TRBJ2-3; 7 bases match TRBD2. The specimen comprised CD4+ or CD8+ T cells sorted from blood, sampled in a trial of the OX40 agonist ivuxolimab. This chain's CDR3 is CASSLSNGGRDTQYF. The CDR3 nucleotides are TGTGCCAGCAGTTTATCGAATGGCGGGAGAGATACGCAGTATTTT.